These T cell receptor beta chains were read from a single sample in a study of Graves' ophthalmopathy and Graves' hyperthyroidism. MiXCR, run by TCRdb on the multiplex PCR reads, gives a single entry per CDR3 protein. The sample carries about 620,000 distinct CDR3 sequences, about 20% recorded once. Material: peripheral blood. The receptor source for this set is a woman younger than 35 with stable Graves' hyperthyroidism. Some clones in this sample may be carry-over from other donors' samples. The CDR3 runs from the conserved cysteine through the conserved F or W. The listing skips clone size in some rows; elsewhere it reads once, few, many or a size class.

V gene: TRBV28; CDR3 length: 16; clone size: many; J gene: TRBJ2-2; CDR3 protein: CASSLVFLARSGELFF
V gene: TRBV29-1; CDR3 length: 13; clone size: many; J gene: TRBJ2-7; CDR3 protein: CSAMDILSYEQYF
V gene: TRBV11-1; CDR3 length: 18; clone size: -; J gene: TRBJ1-1; CDR3 protein: CASSRPGTGGVGNTEAFF
V gene: TRBV5-1; CDR3 length: 15; clone size: many; J gene: TRBJ2-2; CDR3 protein: CASSISGRNTGELFF
V gene: TRBV28; CDR3 length: 15; clone size: -; J gene: TRBJ2-2; CDR3 protein: CASSSLWGALGELFF
V gene: TRBV5-5; CDR3 length: 15; clone size: -; J gene: TRBJ2-7; CDR3 protein: CASSLSQGTTYEQYF
V gene: TRBV29-1; CDR3 length: 15; clone size: -; J gene: TRBJ1-2; CDR3 protein: CSVDHPAGEGYGYTF
V gene: TRBV7-2; CDR3 length: 13; clone size: many; J gene: TRBJ1-1; CDR3 protein: CASSLADRGEAFF
V gene: TRBV2; CDR3 length: 15; clone size: many; J gene: TRBJ1-5; CDR3 protein: CASREPGGNDQPQHF
V gene: TRBV28; CDR3 length: 11; clone size: -; J gene: -; CDR3 protein: CASSQTLGYTF
V gene: TRBV5-1; CDR3 length: 14; clone size: few; J gene: TRBJ2-7; CDR3 protein: CASSHTSGSYEQYF
V gene: TRBV12-3/TRBV12-4; CDR3 length: 15; clone size: few; J gene: TRBJ2-2; CDR3 protein: CASSTRGLLAGELFF
V gene: TRBV27; CDR3 length: 15; clone size: -; J gene: TRBJ1-1; CDR3 protein: CASSPEDGLNTEAFF
V gene: TRBV2; CDR3 length: 14; clone size: many; J gene: TRBJ2-5; CDR3 protein: CASSLLRTQETQYF
V gene: TRBV4-1; CDR3 length: 15; clone size: -; J gene: TRBJ2-7; CDR3 protein: CASSQPGQWAYEQYF
V gene: TRBV28; CDR3 length: 13; clone size: many; J gene: TRBJ1-1; CDR3 protein: CASSFARSTEAFF
V gene: TRBV7-8; CDR3 length: 16; clone size: -; J gene: TRBJ1-5; CDR3 protein: CASSPPGTVSNQPQHF
V gene: TRBV6-5; CDR3 length: 15; clone size: many; J gene: TRBJ1-3; CDR3 protein: CASIKDSPHGNTIYF
V gene: TRBV11-2; CDR3 length: 12; clone size: many; J gene: TRBJ2-5; CDR3 protein: CASSFNRETQYF
V gene: TRBV2; CDR3 length: 13; clone size: many; J gene: TRBJ2-7; CDR3 protein: CASSPGPEGEQYF
V gene: TRBV7-8; CDR3 length: 15; clone size: -; J gene: TRBJ2-7; CDR3 protein: CASSLGKHFSYEQYF
V gene: TRBV14; CDR3 length: 12; clone size: -; J gene: TRBJ2-5; CDR3 protein: CASSQGQWTQYF
V gene: TRBV29-1; CDR3 length: 14; clone size: -; J gene: TRBJ2-7; CDR3 protein: CIVKDRGPSYEQYF
V gene: TRBV19; CDR3 length: 12; clone size: few; J gene: TRBJ1-2; CDR3 protein: CASSMPGYGYTF
V gene: TRBV6-5; CDR3 length: 17; clone size: few; J gene: TRBJ1-3; CDR3 protein: CASSYSIDPGSGNTIYF
V gene: TRBV6-2/TRBV6-3; CDR3 length: 16; clone size: few; J gene: TRBJ1-2; CDR3 protein: CASSSWTVRANYGYTF
V gene: TRBV30; CDR3 length: 16; clone size: -; J gene: TRBJ1-5; CDR3 protein: CAWDRGLYGGNQPQHF
V gene: TRBV11-2; CDR3 length: 15; clone size: few; J gene: TRBJ2-7; CDR3 protein: CASSLGPGRSYEQYF
V gene: TRBV6-1; CDR3 length: 13; clone size: -; J gene: TRBJ2-7; CDR3 protein: CASTRAVSYEQYF
V gene: TRBV2; CDR3 length: 14; clone size: many; J gene: TRBJ1-6; CDR3 protein: CASSEVRYNSPLHF
V gene: TRBV12-3/TRBV12-4; CDR3 length: 14; clone size: many; J gene: TRBJ1-1; CDR3 protein: CASSNRGPNTEAFF
V gene: TRBV6-5; CDR3 length: 17; clone size: many; J gene: TRBJ2-2; CDR3 protein: CASSYSTGLVGTGELFF
V gene: TRBV18; CDR3 length: 15; clone size: few; J gene: TRBJ2-7; CDR3 protein: CASSKGTSVSYEQYF
V gene: TRBV12-3/TRBV12-4; CDR3 length: 16; clone size: many; J gene: TRBJ2-2; CDR3 protein: CASSPAGTLNTGELFF
V gene: TRBV29-1; CDR3 length: 14; clone size: many; J gene: TRBJ1-2; CDR3 protein: CSVERGRLVSGYTF
V gene: TRBV20-1; CDR3 length: 11; clone size: few; J gene: TRBJ2-5; CDR3 protein: CSASLEETQYF
V gene: TRBV29-1; CDR3 length: 14; clone size: many; J gene: TRBJ2-6; CDR3 protein: CSVDGVSGANVLTF
V gene: TRBV28; CDR3 length: 14; clone size: -; J gene: TRBJ2-4; CDR3 protein: CASSFRGSKNIQYF
V gene: TRBV6-6; CDR3 length: 15; clone size: many; J gene: TRBJ2-3; CDR3 protein: CASSYSMNSGGTQYF
V gene: TRBV4-1; CDR3 length: 14; clone size: many; J gene: TRBJ2-7; CDR3 protein: CASSQATGSYEQYF
V gene: TRBV20-1; CDR3 length: 13; clone size: few; J gene: TRBJ2-7; CDR3 protein: CSGLEGKVYEQYF